The clone carrying this T cell receptor beta chain has only a few counts. Antigen specificity is unknown. Hyperthyroidism patients were newly diagnosed, had disease duration under 2 months, and were aged 18 to 65 years. Over 9 ml of fresh peripheral blood supplied the PBMCs. This specimen comes from a study of T cells in Graves' hyperthyroidism and ophthalmopathy. Overall study findings and caveats: A 13 V-J signature model discriminated ophthalmopathy versus stable hyperthyroidism.

The CDR3 consists of 17 residues. The germline CDR1 and CDR2 sequences are DFQATT and SNEGSKA (reference sequence). V lost 3 bases to trimming and J lost 6 bases, with 25 bases between them. RNA transcripts were the template for amplifying TCR beta CDR3 regions. HTBI primers were the set used in a first-round RT-PCR of the TCR CDR3. TCRdb redid the calling of the multiplex PCR reads with MiXCR, one entry per CDR3 protein. The repertoire holds more than 75,000 distinct CDR3 sequences, 51% seen once, with 25% to 30% in the top ten. The chain links TRBV20-1 to TRBJ2-3; possibly TRBD2 for D (6 bases). The source material was blood. The source is a woman between 40 and 55 years old with Graves' hyperthyroidism. In DNA form, the CDR3 reads TGCAGTGCTAGTCCCTGGGAGGAGGGCCTATATTCCGATACGCAGTATTTT. As protein: CSASPWEEGLYSDTQYF.